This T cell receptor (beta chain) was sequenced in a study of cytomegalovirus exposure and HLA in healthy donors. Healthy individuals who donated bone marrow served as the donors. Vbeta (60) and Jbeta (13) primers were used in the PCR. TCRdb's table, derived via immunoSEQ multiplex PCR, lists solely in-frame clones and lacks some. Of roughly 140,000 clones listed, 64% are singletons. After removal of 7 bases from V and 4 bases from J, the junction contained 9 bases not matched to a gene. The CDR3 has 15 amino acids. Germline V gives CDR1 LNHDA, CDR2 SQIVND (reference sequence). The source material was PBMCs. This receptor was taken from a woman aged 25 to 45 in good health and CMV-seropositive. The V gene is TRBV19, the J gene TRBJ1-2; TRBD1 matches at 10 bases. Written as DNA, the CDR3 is TGTGCCAGTACAAACCCGGGACAGGGGATCTATGGCTACACCTTC. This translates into CASTNPGQGIYGYTF. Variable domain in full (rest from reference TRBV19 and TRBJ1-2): DGGITQSPKYLFRKEGQNVTLSCEQNLNHDAMYWYRQDPGQGLRLIYYSQIVNDFQKGDIAEGYSVSREKKESFPLTVTSAQKNPTAFYLCASTNPGQGIYGYTFGSGTRLTVV.